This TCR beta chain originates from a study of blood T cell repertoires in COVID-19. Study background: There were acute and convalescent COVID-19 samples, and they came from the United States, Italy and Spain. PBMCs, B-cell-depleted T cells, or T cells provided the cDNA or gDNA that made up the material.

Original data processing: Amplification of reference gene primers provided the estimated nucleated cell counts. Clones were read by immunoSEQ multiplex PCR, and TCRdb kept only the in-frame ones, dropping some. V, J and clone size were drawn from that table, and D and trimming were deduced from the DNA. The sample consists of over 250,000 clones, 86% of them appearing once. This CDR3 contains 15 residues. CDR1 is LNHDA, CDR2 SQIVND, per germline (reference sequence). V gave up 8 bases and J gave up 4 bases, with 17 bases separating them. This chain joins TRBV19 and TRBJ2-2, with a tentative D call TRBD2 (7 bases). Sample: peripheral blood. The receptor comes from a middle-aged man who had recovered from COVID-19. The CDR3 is CASFSRGAATGELFF. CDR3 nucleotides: TGTGCCAGTTTCTCCCGGGGGGCGGCCACCGGGGAGCTGTTTTTT.